This T cell receptor beta chain was obtained from a study of OX40 agonist ivuxolimab in advanced cancers. For the study at large: Ivuxolimab, which is an agonistic anti-OX40 (CD134) antibody, was administered to the patients. People in dose escalation had one of these cancers: hepatocellular carcinoma, melanoma, renal cell or head and neck cancer. Study-wide findings and caveats: CD4+ T cells averaged fewer expanded clones than CD8+ T cells.

Generated by immunoSEQ multiplex PCR, the TCRdb table keeps only in-frame clones and is missing some. The sample holds about 70,000 clones, 85% to 90% seen once. J lost 7 bases, V lost 3 bases, and 4 bases had no gene match. Germline CDR1 SGHAT, CDR2 FQNNGV. This CDR3 has 13 amino acids. Remarks on this clone: As yet, its antigen is unknown.

The source material was CD4+ or CD8+ T cells sorted from blood, sampled in a trial of the OX40 agonist ivuxolimab. This TCR was recovered from an adult with an advanced solid tumor such as melanoma, head and neck, liver or kidney cancer. The genes are TRBV11-2 and TRBJ2-7, with TRBD2 matching 9 bases. Here the CDR3 DNA reads TGTGCCAGCAGCTTTGGGACTAGCTTTGAGCAGTACTTC. It specifies CASSFGTSFEQYF.